This T cell receptor beta chain was sequenced for a study of blood T cell repertoires in COVID-19. Authors' analysis steps: Amplification with reference gene primers provided the estimates of nucleated cell counts. Profiling relied on immunoSEQ multiplex PCR, and the TCRdb table lists in-frame clones only, not all of them. That table is the source of V, J and clone size, and D and trimming were worked out from the DNA. The sample includes some 260,000 clones, about 93% seen only once; the top ten take under 2.5%. The V end was cut by 1 base, the J end by 6 bases, with 18 bases between. This CDR3 region has 16 residues. CDR1 and CDR2 from the germline V gene are SEHNR and FQNEAQ (reference sequence).

The sequence derives from a woman younger than 35 who had recovered from COVID-19. Sequencing was done on a sample of PBMCs or T cells enriched from blood (not recorded which). J is TRBJ1-1 and V is TRBV7-9, with a possible D match to TRBD1 (6 bases). The CDR3 DNA reads as TGTGCCAGCAGCTTAGTGCCCTCAGACAGGTGGGCTGAAGCTTTCTTT. Translated: CASSLVPSDRWAEAFF.